This T cell receptor beta chain stems from a study of identical twins. Study-level points and caveats: Cross-sectional statistical analysis, not tracking of the same donors, underpinned the conclusions.

CDR3 size: 15 residues. V dropped 5 bases and J dropped 0; count of bases not matched to a gene: 6. Using its own MiXCR run on the 5' RACE reads, TCRdb lists one record per CDR3 protein. This table has some 1,600,000 distinct CDR3 sequences, roughly 35% appearing once. Concerning this clonotype: Its antigen is currently unknown.

The sample taken for sequencing was cord blood. This rearrangement joins TRBV12-3 or TRBV12-4 to TRBJ1-2, with TRBD1 matching over 7 bases. The TCR sequence derives from a newborn girl in good health. The CDR3 loop reads CASSAGQRSNYGYTF. CDR3 coding DNA: TGTGCCAGCAGTGCGGGACAGCGTTCTAACTATGGCTACACCTTC.